A single T cell receptor (beta chain) is shown here with its context. The target antigen is unknown. This CDR3 region has 18 residues. The germline CDR1 and CDR2 sequences are LNHDA and SQIVND (reference sequence). The ends lost 5 bases at V and 0 bases at J; junction bases unmatched: 9. Within Nashville, Tennessee resided all donors, each a Caucasian adult. Original processing methods: Without quality scores, immunoSEQ junctional reads could not be filtered like full-length reads. Generated by immunoSEQ multiplex PCR, the TCRdb table keeps only in-frame clones and is missing some. Clone size and V and J calls were adopted from that table, with D and trimming inferred from the DNA. The repertoire holds 950,000 to 1,100,000 clones, with more than 60% as singletons. The sample originates from a study of shared clonotypes between healthy human individuals. Findings of the study overall: The low donor count limited represented genetic and exposure-history diversity.

The chain combines TRBV19 with TRBJ1-6, with 8 positions matching TRBD1. The TCR sequence derives from a man between 18 and 29 years old in good health. Sequenced material: memory CD4+ T cells sorted from blood. The subset is: CD45RA-negative fraction. The CDR3 here is CASSLRDRPTSYNSPLHF. The CDR3 region has the DNA TGTGCCAGTAGTCTCCGGGACAGGCCGACCTCCTATAATTCACCCCTCCACTTT.